What follows are 24 T cell receptor beta chains derived from one specimen sequenced in a study of shared clonotypes between healthy human individuals. Using immunoSEQ multiplex PCR, the repertoire was profiled, and TCRdb retains in-frame clones only, with some absent. The profile covers about 95,000 clones, with around two thirds appearing a single time and approximately 49% taken by the ten largest. The sample taken for sequencing was memory CD8+ T cells sorted from blood. Documented subset: CD45RO+ cells pooled with CCR7-negative TemRA cells. The receptors stem from a man aged 25 to 40 in good health.

CDR3 nucleotides: TGTGCCAGTAGTCCCCCAAAGGGACAGGGGACGAACGGGGGGGAGCTGTTTTTT. As protein: CASSPPKGQGTNGGELFF. V gene TRBV19 combines with J gene TRBJ2-2; 10 positions match TRBD1. The germline V gene has CDR1 LNHDA and CDR2 SQIVND (reference sequence). The CDR3 runs to 18 residues. Trimming cost V 5 bases and J 8 bases; bases outside gene matches: 17. Based on the CDR3 plus reference TRBV19 and TRBJ2-2, the full variable domain is DGGITQSPKYLFRKEGQNVTLSCEQNLNHDAMYWYRQDPGQGLRLIYYSQIVNDFQKGDIAEGYSVSREKKESFPLTVTSAQKNPTAFYLCASSPPKGQGTNGGELFFGEGSRLTVL.

The rearrangement links TRBV6-1 to TRBJ2-5; D is unresolved. The CDR3 is made up of 15 amino acids. CDR1 and CDR2 from the germline V gene are MNHNS and SASEGT. V was clipped by 3 bases and J by 5 bases, with 16 bases between them. This chain's CDR3 is CASSESIGYGETQYF. The CDR3 DNA follows: TGTGCCAGCAGTGAGTCTATCGGTTACGGGGAGACCCAGTACTTC.

CDR3 sequence reads: CASSSFLLAGSGDTQYF. The CDR3 region has the DNA TGCGCCAGCAGCTCCTTTTTGCTAGCGGGATCCGGAGATACGCAGTATTTT. The chain uses TRBV5-1 and TRBJ2-3, with 9 positions matching TRBD2. With V trimmed by 3 bases and J by 5 bases, 13 bases remained unmatched. The germline V gene has CDR1 SGHRS and CDR2 YFSETQ. CDR3 size: 17 residues.

CDR3 DNA: TGTGCCAGCAGCCCCGACACGGATACGCAGTATTTT. Protein product: CASSPDTDTQYF. The chain has TRBV6-5 and TRBJ2-3; no clear D gene. V gave up 6 bases and J gave up 6 bases, with 10 bases separating them. Germline V gene lookup returns CDR1 MNHEY and CDR2 SVGAGI. CDR3 size: 12 residues.

This clone has a single count. The chain joins TRBV6-9 to TRBJ2-1, with TRBD2 matching over 12 bases. Trimming removed 2 bases from V and 4 bases from J; junction bases left unmatched: 9. Per germline, CDR1 MNHGY and CDR2 SVAAGI. CDR3 length: 18 amino acids. This CDR3 reads CASSYGETSGSGYNEQFF. CDR3 DNA sequence: TGTGCCAGCAGTTATGGGGAGACTAGCGGGAGTGGGTACAATGAGCAGTTCTTC.

This clone has a handful of counts. The V and J genes are TRBV27 and TRBJ1-2, with D perhaps TRBD1 (5 bases). The germline CDR1 and CDR2 sequences are MNHEY and SMNVEV (reference sequence). This CDR3 spans 14 amino acids. With 0 bases removed from V and 8 bases from J, the gap between germline ends came to 13 bases. CDR3 in DNA: TGTGCCAGCAGTTTATCGAGGGGCGCGGGCGGCTACACCTTC. Amino acid sequence: CASSLSRGAGGYTF.

The chain carries TRBV29-1 and TRBJ2-4; 8 nucleotides align to TRBD1. The J segment lost 6 bases and the V segment lost 6 bases, leaving 4 bases of the junction unmatched. Germline CDR1 reads SQVTM; CDR2 reads ANQGSEA. CDR3 length: 12 amino acids. The CDR3 nucleotides are TGCAGCGTCCAAGGACAGGGAAACATTCAGTACTTC. The encoded protein is CSVQGQGNIQYF.

The chain uses TRBV4-3 and TRBJ2-1; D not resolved. This CDR3 spans 14 amino acids. V dropped 0 bases and J dropped 4 bases, with 7 bases sitting between them. Looked up from germline, CDR1 is LGHNA and CDR2 is YSLEER. DNA for the CDR3: TGCGCCAGCAGCCAAGAGGCTTCTTACAATGAGCAGTTCTTC. Translating gives CASSQEASYNEQFF.

This chain uses TRBV28 with TRBJ2-1; D is ambiguous. This CDR3 spans 12 amino acids. With 6 bases removed from V and 7 bases from J, the gap between germline ends came to 10 bases. Germline V gives CDR1 MDHEN, CDR2 SYDVKM. In nucleotides, the CDR3 is TGTGCCAGCAGCTCCCTCAGTAATGAGCAGTTCTTC. Its protein is CASSSLSNEQFF.

The V and J genes are TRBV19 and TRBJ1-1; D is uncertain. CDR3 size: 16 residues. Trimming pared 3 bases from V and 0 bases from J, leaving 14 bases between. Germline CDR1 reads LNHDA; CDR2 reads SQIVND (reference sequence). Written as DNA, the CDR3 is TGTGCCAGTAGTATTTCGGTCGGACTCATGAACACTGAAGCTTTCTTT. Protein sequence: CASSISVGLMNTEAFF.

The gene calls are TRBV5-1 and TRBJ2-2, with 7 bases aligning to TRBD2. The CDR3 runs to 14 residues. V was pared by 7 bases and J by 2 bases, with 5 bases of the junction left unmatched. The germline V gene has CDR1 SGHRS and CDR2 YFSETQ. The CDR3 loop reads CASGAGPNTGELFF. CDR3 sequence (DNA): TGCGCCAGCGGAGCGGGGCCTAACACCGGGGAGCTGTTTTTT.

The V and J genes are TRBV10-2 and TRBJ2-7; the D gene is possibly TRBD1 (6 bases). This CDR3 contains 12 residues. The V gene's germline CDR1 is WSHSY and CDR2 SAAADI. Deletions cut 6 bases from V and 2 bases from J, with 8 bases between. The DNA for the CDR3 is TGCGCCAGCAGGGACAGTACCTACGAGCAGTACTTC. It yields the protein CASRDSTYEQYF.

Written as DNA, the CDR3 is TGTGCCAGCAGCGGGACACCGGCCACTAATGAAAAACTGTTTTTT. Protein: CASSGTPATNEKLFF. The chain uses TRBV7-8 and TRBJ1-4; D is possibly TRBD1 (6 bases). This CDR3 is built from 15 residues. Per the germline V gene, CDR1 is SGHVS and CDR2 is FQNEAQ. The germline V and J ends were trimmed by 5 bases and 2 bases, with 12 bases remaining between them.

At least ten counts were recorded for this clone. V and J are TRBV9 and TRBJ1-1, with a tentative D call TRBD1 (6 bases). CDR1 and CDR2 (germline): SGDLS, YYNGEE. CDR3 length: 16 amino acids. V was pared by 4 bases and J by 3 bases, with 19 bases between. CDR3 loop: CASSFNRDHSYTEAFF. DNA for the CDR3: TGTGCCAGCAGCTTCAACAGGGATCATTCGTACACTGAAGCTTTCTTT. Using reference TRBV9 and TRBJ1-1 for the parts outside the CDR3, the full variable domain is DSGVTQTPKHLITATGQRVTLRCSPRSGDLSVYWYQQSLDQGLQFLIQYYNGEERAKGNILERFSAQQFPDLHSELNLSSLELGDSALYFCASSFNRDHSYTEAFFGQGTRLTVV.

The rearrangement joins TRBV28 to TRBJ2-7; D could derive from TRBD1 or TRBD2 (5 bases each). V was shortened by 6 bases and J by 4 bases, with 10 bases between the two germline ends. This CDR3 contains 12 residues. Per germline, CDR1 MDHEN and CDR2 SYDVKM. The CDR3 sequence is CASRPGPYEQYF. CDR3 in DNA: TGTGCCAGCAGACCGGGACCATACGAGCAGTACTTC.

J is TRBJ2-2 and V is TRBV7-9; TRBD1 might be the D (5 bases). Germline CDR1 reads SEHNR; CDR2 reads FQNEAQ (reference sequence). V was trimmed by 5 bases and J by 4 bases, leaving 14 bases between them. CDR3 length equals 15 residues. CDR3 in DNA: TGTGCCAGCAGCCCCCTGGGCAGGGCCACCGGGGAGCTGTTTTTT. Encoded protein: CASSPLGRATGELFF. The whole variable domain, filled in from reference TRBV7-9 and TRBJ2-2, reads DTGVSQNPRHKITKRGQNVTFRCDPISEHNRLYWYRQTLGQGPEFLTYFQNEAQLEKSRLLSDRFSAERPKGSFSTLEIQRTEQGDSAMYLCASSPLGRATGELFFGEGSRLTVL.

The chain uses TRBV27 and TRBJ2-1; 14 bases are shared with TRBD2. Germline CDR1 and CDR2: MNHEY and SMNVEV (reference sequence). CDR3 length equals 15 residues. After removal of 5 bases from V and 9 bases from J, the junction contained 6 bases not matched to a gene. CDR3 region: CASSPGTSGSGEQFF. The DNA of the CDR3 is TGTGCCAGCAGTCCCGGGACTAGCGGGAGTGGTGAGCAGTTCTTC.

As to this clone: It is likely a read error: a sequence one base away is far more abundant. This sample also contains other DNA sequences that code for the same CDR3. The J gene is TRBJ2-2, the V gene TRBV7-9; 7 bases line up with TRBD1. Germline CDR1 reads SEHNR; CDR2 reads FQNEAQ (reference sequence). This CDR3 is built from 17 residues. The CDR3 sequence is CASSPSPGTDNTGELFF. CDR3 sequence (DNA): TGTGCCAGCAGCCCCTCCCCCGGGACAGACAACACTGGGGAGCTGTTTTTT.

This clone showed up many times. This chain connects TRBV4-3 to TRBJ2-3; 9 nucleotides align to TRBD1. V dropped 0 bases and J dropped 4; count of bases not matched to a gene: 5. CDR1 LGHNA and CDR2 YSLEER come from the germline V gene. The CDR3 is 16 residues long. In nucleotides, the CDR3 is TGCGCCAGCAGCCAAGAGCCGGGACAGGGAGCAGATACGCAGTATTTT. This gives the protein CASSQEPGQGADTQYF.

This chain connects TRBV27 to TRBJ2-7, with TRBD2 matching over 10 bases. From germline, CDR1 is MNHEY and CDR2 SMNVEV (reference sequence). This CDR3 has 16 residues. V trimming: 7 bases; J trimming: 3 bases; junction bases outside the gene matches: 12. The CDR3 DNA reads as TGTGCCAGCAAGGTGGCTAGCGGGAGTACGGGCTACGAGCAGTACTTC. This gives the protein CASKVASGSTGYEQYF.

This rearrangement joins TRBV5-1 to TRBJ2-1; D is unresolved. Trimming removed 2 bases from V and 0 bases from J, with 12 bases in between. CDR1 is SGHRS, CDR2 YFSETQ, per germline. CDR3 length: 16 residues. The CDR3 loop reads CASSFLGSSSYNEQFF. CDR3 in DNA: TGCGCCAGCAGCTTCCTGGGGTCCAGCTCCTACAATGAGCAGTTCTTC.

V gene TRBV6-1 combines with J gene TRBJ2-1; D perhaps matches TRBD1 (7 bases). The CDR3 covers 15 residues. The V and J ends lost 8 bases and 8 bases respectively, with 22 bases between them. Per the germline V gene, CDR1 is MNHNS and CDR2 is SASEGT. This CDR3 reads CASGVKGAGNHEQFF. Written as DNA, the CDR3 is TGTGCCAGCGGGGTTAAGGGGGCGGGAAACCATGAGCAGTTCTTC.

J is TRBJ2-3 and V is TRBV10-2; 9 nucleotides align to TRBD2. CDR3 length: 15 amino acids. Germline V CDR1 and CDR2: WSHSY, SAAADI. V trimming: 8 bases; J trimming: 2 bases; junction bases outside the gene matches: 8. Here the CDR3 reads CASPTGTSHTDTQYF. The CDR3 region has the DNA TGCGCCAGCCCGACCGGGACTAGCCACACAGATACGCAGTATTTT.

CDR3 residues: CASSYPESNQPQHF. The DNA of the CDR3 is TGTGCCAGCAGTTATCCGGAGAGCAATCAGCCCCAGCATTTT. The chain carries TRBV25-1 and TRBJ1-5; D remains unclear. The CDR3 contains 14 residues. Germline assignment: CDR1 MGHDK and CDR2 SYGVNS. Trimming pared 5 bases from V and 1 base from J, leaving 9 bases between.